The rows below give T cell receptor beta chains drawn from one sample of a study of shared clonotypes between healthy human individuals. Profiled with immunoSEQ multiplex PCR; TCRdb holds only in-frame clones, not every one. Of approximately 1,000,000 clones listed, 60% to 85% were seen once; the top ten hold approximately 0.95%. Material for sequencing was memory CD4+ T cells from PBMCs. The receptors were gathered from a man between 18 and 29 years old in good health. Some clones in this sample may be carry-over from other donors' samples. The CDR3 runs from the conserved cysteine through the conserved F or W. D genes are given only for firm matches. Clone size is not always given. Where it is, it says once, few, many or a class for expanded clones.

size | D | J | V | DNA | CDR3
. | . | TRBJ2-5 | TRBV7-9 | TGTGCCAGCAGCCCAATTCCGACTCTTCAAGAGACCCAGTACTTC | CASSPIPTLQETQYF
. | TRBD2 | TRBJ2-2 | TRBV9 | TGTGCCAGCAGCGTTAGCGGGAGGGCTTTCACCGGGGAGCTGTTTTTT | CASSVSGRAFTGELFF
. | TRBD1 | TRBJ1-2 | TRBV5-4 | TGTGCCAGCAGTCCAGACAGGGAACACTATGGCTACACCTTC | CASSPDREHYGYTF
. | . | TRBJ1-5 | TRBV4-1 | TGCGCCAGCAGCCAAGATCCCCGGGACACCTTTAGCAATCAGCCCCAGCATTTT | CASSQDPRDTFSNQPQHF
. | . | TRBJ2-5 | TRBV7-3 | TGTGCCAGCAGCCTAAATCGGGGGGAGACCCAGTACTTC | CASSLNRGETQYF
. | . | TRBJ1-2 | TRBV6-6 | TGTGCCAGCAGTTCTCGGGGCAGTAGGGGCTACACCTTC | CASSSRGSRGYTF
. | TRBD1 | TRBJ1-5 | TRBV9 | TGTGCCAGCAGCGCTACAGGGGGAAATCAGCCCCAGCATTTT | CASSATGGNQPQHF
. | TRBD2 | TRBJ2-5 | TRBV7-9 | TGTGCCAGCAGCATAGGACTAGCGGGAGCGGCGGAGACCCAGTACTTC | CASSIGLAGAAETQYF
. | . | TRBJ2-5 | TRBV7-2 | TGTGCCAGCAGCTTAGATTCCTCCCTCGTAACGGCCCAGTACTTC | CASSLDSSLVTAQYF
. | . | TRBJ1-4 | TRBV7-9 | TGTGCCAGCAGCCTCAGACATGATGAAAAACTGTTTTTT | CASSLRHDEKLFF
. | . | TRBJ2-5 | TRBV9 | TGTGCCAGCAGCGTGATATCCCTAGGGGGGACCCAGTACTTC | CASSVISLGGTQYF
. | . | TRBJ1-2 | TRBV11-3 | TGTGCCAGCAGCTTAGATCCAACCTTTAGCTATGGCTACACCTTC | CASSLDPTFSYGYTF
once | . | TRBJ1-2 | TRBV6-4 | TGTGCCAGCAGTGTGATGAGGGGGTATGGCTACACCTTC | CASSVMRGYGYTF
. | . | TRBJ1-5 | TRBV5-1 | TGCGCCAGCAGTCCCGGACGGAATAGCAATCAGCCCCAGCATTTT | CASSPGRNSNQPQHF
. | TRBD1 | TRBJ2-5 | TRBV5-4 | TGTGCCAGCAGCTTGGTGACAGGGGGTCGCCAAGAGACCCAGTACTTC | CASSLVTGGRQETQYF
. | TRBD2 | TRBJ2-6 | TRBV7-6 | TGTGCCAGCAGCCTCCTCGGACTAGCGGGATCTGGGGCCAACGTCCTGACTTTC | CASSLLGLAGSGANVLTF
. | TRBD2 | TRBJ2-1 | TRBV11-3 | TGTGCCAGCAGCTTAGTGCAACTAGCGATCAGTGAGCAGTTCTTC | CASSLVQLAISEQFF
. | TRBD1 | TRBJ2-7 | TRBV28 | TGTGCCAGCAGTTTATATGGGACAGGGGCCGAGCAGTACTTC | CASSLYGTGAEQYF
. | . | TRBJ1-1 | TRBV10-2 | TGCGCCAGCAGTGTACAAATGAACACTGAAGCTTTCTTT | CASSVQMNTEAFF
. | . | TRBJ1-2 | TRBV4-3 | TGCGCCAGCAGCCAAGATGGGAACGGACGATATGGCTACACCTTC | CASSQDGNGRYGYTF
few | TRBD2 | TRBJ2-7 | TRBV29-1 | TGCAGCGTTGTGTCTAGCGGGTCGTTCGCCTACGAGCAGTACTTC | CSVVSSGSFAYEQYF
. | . | TRBJ2-5 | TRBV2 | TGTGCCAGCAGTGAAATTGTACCACGGACCCAGTACTTC | CASSEIVPRTQYF
. | TRBD1 | TRBJ2-3 | TRBV19 | TGTGCCAGCCGGGACAGGGGACATTCTAGCACAGATACGCAGTATTTT | CASRDRGHSSTDTQYF
. | . | TRBJ2-5 | TRBV11-3 | TGTGCCAGCAGCTTAGATCGAGGGGAAGAGACCCAGTACTTC | CASSLDRGEETQYF
. | . | TRBJ2-7 | TRBV6-5 | TGTGCCAGCCTGGGCAGGGGCGACGAGCAGTACTTC | CASLGRGDEQYF
. | . | TRBJ2-6 | TRBV7-2 | TGTGCCAGCAAGGACTGGGCCAACGTCCTGACTTTC | CASKDWANVLTF
. | TRBD1 | TRBJ1-5 | TRBV19 | TGTGCCAGTAGCTTGGACAGGGTAGGCAATCAGCCCCAGCATTTT | CASSLDRVGNQPQHF
. | . | TRBJ1-4 | TRBV4-2 | TGTGCCAGCAGCCAATTAGCGACTAATGAAAAACTGTTTTTT | CASSQLATNEKLFF
. | TRBD2 | TRBJ2-3 | TRBV5-6 | TGTGCCAGCAGCTTGGGACTAGCGGGCACAGATACGCAGTATTTT | CASSLGLAGTDTQYF
. | TRBD2 | TRBJ2-3 | TRBV5-6 | TGTGCCAGCAGCACCGGGACACCGGGACTAGCGTCGAGAACAGATACGCAGTATTTT | CASSTGTPGLASRTDTQYF
. | TRBD2 | TRBJ2-2 | TRBV5-1 | TGCGCCAGCAGCGCCCGACTAGCGGGAGGGCCGGGTACCGGGGAGCTGTTTTTT | CASSARLAGGPGTGELFF